The present T cell receptor (beta chain) was sequenced within a study of blood T cell repertoires in COVID-19. Across the study: Both acute and convalescent COVID-19 samples were obtained from the United States, Italy and Spain. The cDNA or gDNA used as material had been derived from T cells, B-cell-depleted T cells, or PBMCs.

The V and J ends lost 4 bases and 1 base respectively, with 16 bases between them. CDR1 is MDHEN and CDR2 is SYDVKM in the germline V gene. The CDR3 length is 16 residues. As processed by the authors: Nucleated cell number was recorded as an estimate derived from reference gene primer amplification. Assay used: immunoSEQ multiplex PCR; TCRdb lists only in-frame clones, some missing. V and J calls and clone size are as listed in that table; D and trimming were resolved from the DNA. The sample yields over 100,000 clones, over 80% seen once. This clonotype was obtained from an older woman with acute or convalescent COVID-19. Sample: peripheral blood. V gene TRBV28 combines with J gene TRBJ1-1; D might be TRBD1 (6 bases). The CDR3 nucleotides read TGTGCCAGCAGTTCCACCCCCGGGACACAGAACACTGAAGCTTTCTTT. Translated: CASSSTPGTQNTEAFF.